Listed below are T cell receptor beta chains from one sample, sequenced in a study of cytomegalovirus exposure and HLA in healthy donors. Libraries were prepared by immunoSEQ multiplex PCR; TCRdb keeps only in-frame clonotypes and omits some of them. The sample holds hundreds of thousands of clones; more than 85% are singletons and the top ten take approximately 1%. The specimen was PBMCs. The origin of the receptors is a woman younger than 30 in good health and CMV-seronegative. CDR3s include the opening cysteine and the closing phenylalanine or tryptophan. The order of the fields is D gene, V gene, clone size, J gene, CDR3 DNA, CDR3 protein. The D gene is left open where the match is weak. Rows give clone size only sometimes, using once, few, many, or a class for an expanded clone.

d_gene: .; v_gene: TRBV7-9; abundance: few; j_gene: TRBJ2-5; CDR3nt: TGTGCCAGCAGCTTTAGGGGGAGCGACCAAGAGACCCAGTACTTC; CDR3aa: CASSFRGSDQETQYF
d_gene: TRBD2; v_gene: TRBV5-1; abundance: .; j_gene: TRBJ2-5; CDR3nt: TGCGCCAGCAGCTTGGCTGGGACTAGCCAAGAGACCCAGTACTTC; CDR3aa: CASSLAGTSQETQYF
d_gene: .; v_gene: TRBV27; abundance: .; j_gene: TRBJ2-1; CDR3nt: TGTGCCAGCAGTTTAAGGGACGGAGGGCTCAATGAGCAGTTCTTC; CDR3aa: CASSLRDGGLNEQFF
d_gene: .; v_gene: TRBV19; abundance: .; j_gene: TRBJ1-3; CDR3nt: TGTGCCAGTAGTATAGAAAGCGGGACATACTCTGGAAACACCATATATTTT; CDR3aa: CASSIESGTYSGNTIYF
d_gene: TRBD2; v_gene: TRBV4-1; abundance: .; j_gene: TRBJ2-3; CDR3nt: TGCGCCAGCAGCCCAAGGACTAGCGGGACAGATACGCAGTATTTT; CDR3aa: CASSPRTSGTDTQYF
d_gene: .; v_gene: TRBV6-5; abundance: .; j_gene: TRBJ1-1; CDR3nt: TGTGCCAGCAGCGAGGGACATTTTAACACTGAAGCTTTCTTT; CDR3aa: CASSEGHFNTEAFF
d_gene: .; v_gene: TRBV19; abundance: .; j_gene: TRBJ2-3; CDR3nt: TGTGCCAGTAGTATTTGGGGGGGGCTCACAGATACGCAGTATTTT; CDR3aa: CASSIWGGLTDTQYF
d_gene: .; v_gene: TRBV6-5; abundance: .; j_gene: TRBJ2-1; CDR3nt: TGTGCCAGCAGTTACGAGGCTGCCGTATACAATGAGCAGTTCTTC; CDR3aa: CASSYEAAVYNEQFF
d_gene: .; v_gene: TRBV19; abundance: once; j_gene: TRBJ2-1; CDR3nt: TGTGCCAGTAGTCAGAACGATGAGCAGTTCTTC; CDR3aa: CASSQNDEQFF
d_gene: .; v_gene: TRBV19; abundance: .; j_gene: TRBJ2-3; CDR3nt: TGTGCCAGTAGTATGGGACGGGGGGATACGCAGTATTTT; CDR3aa: CASSMGRGDTQYF
d_gene: .; v_gene: TRBV18; abundance: once; j_gene: TRBJ2-7; CDR3nt: TGTGCCAGCTCACCACCGGTTGGGACTCTGTACGAGCAGTACTTC; CDR3aa: CASSPPVGTLYEQYF
d_gene: TRBD2; v_gene: TRBV5-1; abundance: .; j_gene: TRBJ2-6; CDR3nt: TGCGCCAGCAGCTTGGAGGCGGGAGGGGTCGGGGCCAACGTCCTGACTTTC; CDR3aa: CASSLEAGGVGANVLTF
d_gene: TRBD1; v_gene: TRBV28; abundance: .; j_gene: TRBJ2-7; CDR3nt: TGTGCCAGCCAAACAGGGGGACCAATTTCCTACGAGCAGTACTTC; CDR3aa: CASQTGGPISYEQYF
d_gene: TRBD1; v_gene: TRBV5-6; abundance: .; j_gene: TRBJ1-2; CDR3nt: TGTGCCAGCAGCTTGGGTGGGGCAGGGGGCGAGAACACCTTC; CDR3aa: CASSLGGAGGENTF
d_gene: .; v_gene: TRBV18; abundance: few; j_gene: TRBJ2-7; CDR3nt: TGTGCCAGCTCACTGCGCCTCGCCTACGAGCAGTACTTC; CDR3aa: CASSLRLAYEQYF
d_gene: TRBD2; v_gene: TRBV7-2; abundance: few; j_gene: TRBJ2-5; CDR3nt: TGTGCCAGCAGCTATGGGACTAGCGGGCGAAGGTTTGGAGAGACCCAGTACTTC; CDR3aa: CASSYGTSGRRFGETQYF
d_gene: TRBD2; v_gene: TRBV7-9; abundance: .; j_gene: TRBJ2-3; CDR3nt: TGTGCCAGCAGCCCCGGACTAGCGGGGGCCCACACAGATACGCAGTATTTT; CDR3aa: CASSPGLAGAHTDTQYF
d_gene: .; v_gene: TRBV6-1; abundance: .; j_gene: TRBJ2-4; CDR3nt: TGTGCCAGCACCGAAGCCTGGGGGGGCCGGGGAAACATTCAGTACTTC; CDR3aa: CASTEAWGGRGNIQYF
d_gene: .; v_gene: TRBV9; abundance: .; j_gene: TRBJ2-5; CDR3nt: TGTGCCAGCAGCGTAGATAGGGGGTGGGAGACCCAGTACTTC; CDR3aa: CASSVDRGWETQYF
d_gene: .; v_gene: TRBV29-1; abundance: .; j_gene: TRBJ2-1; CDR3nt: TGCAGCGTTGAGGGGGCTATTTACAATGAGCAGTTCTTC; CDR3aa: CSVEGAIYNEQFF
d_gene: .; v_gene: TRBV7-8; abundance: .; j_gene: TRBJ2-7; CDR3nt: TGTGCCAGCAGCTTAGACAACTACGAGCAGTACTTC; CDR3aa: CASSLDNYEQYF
d_gene: .; v_gene: TRBV14; abundance: .; j_gene: TRBJ2-2; CDR3nt: TGTGCCAGCAGCCTTAATCAGGGGAACGGGGAGCTGTTTTTT; CDR3aa: CASSLNQGNGELFF